This entry concerns a single TCR beta chain. The data are from a study of T cell changes during pregnancy in multiple sclerosis. Data came from immunoSEQ multiplex PCR; TCRdb stores just in-frame clones and leaves some out. The repertoire holds approximately 97,000 clones, with about nine tenths as singletons. CDR3 length equals 14 residues. Germline assignment: CDR1 KGHSH and CDR2 LQKENI. Trimming removed 6 bases from V and 7 bases from J; junction bases left unmatched: 8. The chain uses TRBV18 and TRBJ2-7, with 11 bases lining up with TRBD1. The starting material was peripheral blood, obtained in the second trimester of pregnancy. The receptor was isolated from a female donor in good health, enrolled as a control in a pregnancy study. The DNA for the CDR3 is TGTGCCAGCTCCGCGGACAGGGGGCAGGGTGAGCAGTACTTC. Amino acid sequence: CASSADRGQGEQYF.